Each of the 11 T cell receptor beta chains below was sequenced from the same sample in a study of shared clonotypes between healthy human individuals. Profiled with immunoSEQ multiplex PCR; TCRdb holds only in-frame clones, not every one. Of approximately 1.5 million clones listed, 95% to 99% are singletons. The material sequenced was naive CD4+ T cells sorted from blood. Documented subset: CD45RA+ positively selected. All receptors derive from a man aged 25 to 45 in good health.

The genes are TRBV6-1 and TRBJ2-2; perhaps D is TRBD1 or TRBD2 (5 bases each). The CDR3 runs 15 residues. The V and J ends lost 4 bases and 2 bases respectively, with 11 bases between them. Germline loops: CDR1 MNHNS, CDR2 SASEGT. The chain's CDR3 is CASSVDGDNTGELFF. The CDR3 nucleotides are TGTGCCAGCAGTGTTGACGGGGACAACACCGGGGAGCTGTTTTTT.

The chain combines TRBV5-1 with TRBJ2-7; D is unclear. Deletions cut 0 bases from V and 0 bases from J, with 16 bases between. CDR3 length: 17 residues. Germline loops: CDR1 SGHRS, CDR2 YFSETQ. In DNA, the CDR3 is TGCGCCAGCAGCTTGGCCCTTCAAGTGGGAAGCTCCTACGAGCAGTACTTC. This encodes CASSLALQVGSSYEQYF.

This chain connects TRBV6-5 to TRBJ1-3; no definite D call. The CDR3 has 13 amino acids. V lost 6 bases and J lost 0, with 6 bases in between. Germline values: CDR1 MNHEY, CDR2 SVGAGI. CDR3 residues: CASRTTSGNTIYF. Here the CDR3 DNA reads TGTGCCAGCAGGACTACCTCTGGAAACACCATATATTTT.

The V and J genes are TRBV5-1 and TRBJ2-2; 15 bases align to TRBD2. The V and J ends lost 4 bases and 7 bases, in that order; junction bases with no gene match: 5. This CDR3 is 16 amino acids long. Germline CDR1 and CDR2: SGHRS and YFSETQ. The CDR3: CASSRTSGRADGELFF. The DNA for the CDR3 is TGCGCCAGCAGCCGGACTAGCGGGAGGGCCGACGGGGAGCTGTTTTTT.

V and J are TRBV29-1 and TRBJ1-4, with a weak D call TRBD1 (5 bases). Germline CDR1 and CDR2: SQVTM and ANQGSEA. Trimming cost V 7 bases and J 8 bases, with 20 bases left between them. The CDR3 totals 14 residues. This CDR3 is CSASPRLTGEKLFF. The CDR3 nucleotides read TGCAGCGCCAGCCCTCGACTAACAGGAGAAAAACTGTTTTTT.

This chain joins TRBV6-1 and TRBJ1-1; D unclear. From germline, CDR1 is MNHNS and CDR2 SASEGT. V was pared by 9 bases and J by 0 bases, with 11 bases between. The CDR3 extends over 13 amino acids. As DNA, the CDR3 is TGTGCCAGTATAAGCGGCATGAACACTGAAGCTTTCTTT. Its protein is CASISGMNTEAFF.

The chain employs TRBV5-1 and TRBJ2-5, with unresolved D. This CDR3 contains 14 residues. V was pared by 0 bases and J by 2 bases, with 8 bases between. CDR1 and CDR2 from the germline V gene are SGHRS and YFSETQ. CDR3 bases: TGCGCCAGCAGCTTGGTTAAGCAGCAAGAGACCCAGTACTTC. Residues: CASSLVKQQETQYF. The variable domain in full, with the rest retrieved from reference TRBV5-1 and TRBJ2-5, is KAGVTQTPRYLIKTRGQQVTLSCSPISGHRSVSWYQQTPGQGLQFLFEYFSETQRNKGNFPGRFSGRQFSNSRSEMNVSTLELGDSALYLCASSLVKQQETQYFGPGTRLLVL.

CDR3 sequence reads: CASSESMGETQYF. The CDR3, as DNA: TGCGCCAGCAGTGAGTCAATGGGGGAGACCCAGTACTTC. V and J are TRBV10-2 and TRBJ2-5, with D unresolved. This CDR3 is built from 13 residues. Per the germline V gene, CDR1 is WSHSY and CDR2 is SAAADI. V lost 0 bases to trimming and J lost 5 bases, with 7 bases between them.

This chain links TRBV7-9 with TRBJ2-7; TRBD1 agrees at 9 bases. The CDR3 length is 14 residues. Germline CDR1 is SEHNR and CDR2 is FQNEAQ (reference sequence). The ends lost 5 bases at V and 4 bases at J; junction bases unmatched: 6. The CDR3 bases are TGTGCCAGCAGCCGGACAGGGGACCGGTACGAGCAGTACTTC. It translates to CASSRTGDRYEQYF. The full variable domain, its missing parts supplied by reference TRBV7-9 and TRBJ2-7, is DTGVSQNPRHKITKRGQNVTFRCDPISEHNRLYWYRQTLGQGPEFLTYFQNEAQLEKSRLLSDRFSAERPKGSFSTLEIQRTEQGDSAMYLCASSRTGDRYEQYFGPGTRLTVT.

The chain links TRBV29-1 to TRBJ1-3; D is unresolved. Per germline, CDR1 SQVTM and CDR2 ANQGSEA. The CDR3 extends over 12 amino acids. V was shortened by 5 bases and J by 2 bases, with 7 bases between the two germline ends. CDR3 DNA: TGCAGCGTTACGACGGCTGGAAACACCATATATTTT. Protein sequence: CSVTTAGNTIYF. The full variable domain, its missing parts supplied by reference TRBV29-1 and TRBJ1-3, is SAVISQKPSRDICQRGTSLTIQCQVDSQVTMMFWYRQQPGQSLTLIATANQGSEATYESGFVIDKFPISRPNLTFSTLTVSNMSPEDSSIYLCSVTTAGNTIYFGEGSWLTVV.

This clone came up once. V is TRBV27 and J is TRBJ2-7; 8 nucleotides match TRBD1. V was pared by 1 base and J by 5 bases, with 7 bases of the junction left unmatched. The CDR3 covers 15 residues. Germline CDR1 MNHEY, CDR2 SMNVEV (reference sequence). For the CDR3, the DNA is TGTGCCAGCAGTTTATTGGACGCGGGACAGGACGAGCAGTACTTC. Translating gives CASSLLDAGQDEQYF.